The 13 T cell receptor beta chains in this list originate from one sample, sequenced in a study of CD8+ T cells in alopecia areata (dated by TCRdb to 2017 to 2018). Libraries were built with the immunoSEQ multiplex PCR assay. RNA was extracted from all samples and reverse transcribed into cDNA, which served as template for TCR sequencing. TCRdb provides this immuneACCESS table in a form limited to in-frame rearrangements. Some clones are lacking; in checked studies, under half of them reflect an unresolved V gene, and why the rest are absent is not known. Across this sample there are fewer than 250,000 clones, with 45% to 75% seen only once. The ten top clones hold over 0.55% of the sample. The time point label for this specimen denotes: about 4 weeks on oral tofacitinib. Taken with the paper, the label for treatment or condition translates to: oral pan-JAK inhibitor, 5-10 mg twice daily. The sample in question was CD4+ T cells sorted from blood, obtained at week 4, from a patient treated with tofacitinib. The receptor source for this set is a human donor with alopecia areata.

This chain links TRBV6-5 with TRBJ1-2, with D uncertain. The germline V gene has CDR1 MNHEY and CDR2 SVGAGI. Between the trimmed V and J ends, which lost 2 bases and 3 bases, there was a span of 1 base. The CDR3 has 11 residues. CDR3 nucleotide sequence: TGTGCCAGCAGTTACGACTATGGCTACACCTTC. Encoded protein: CASSYDYGYTF.

This clone appeared a few times. The rearrangement links TRBV30 to TRBJ1-1, with a possible D match to TRBD1 (6 bases). This CDR3 region has 13 residues. The V gene's germline CDR1 is GTSNPN and CDR2 SVGIG (reference sequence). V was pared by 7 bases and J by 4 bases, with 16 bases between. CDR3 protein: CASTKGGRTEAFF. The CDR3, as DNA: TGTGCCTCAACAAAAGGGGGTCGCACTGAAGCTTTCTTT.

In its sample, this clone was seen a few times. The chain uses TRBV19 and TRBJ1-1; D possibly corresponds to TRBD1 (5 bases). Germline CDR1 is LNHDA and CDR2 is SQIVND (reference sequence). This CDR3 is 13 amino acids long. Trimming pared 8 bases from V and 2 bases from J, leaving 12 bases between. In DNA form, the CDR3 reads TGTGCCAGTGGATCAGGGCGTAACACTGAAGCTTTCTTT. It encodes CASGSGRNTEAFF.

This sequence joins TRBV7-3 and TRBJ2-4; 7 positions agree with TRBD2. The CDR3 runs 15 residues. Germline CDR1 reads SGHTA; CDR2 reads FQGTGA. The junction had 13 bases not matched to a gene; V was cut back by 5 bases and J by 9 bases. The CDR3 region is CASSPGPGTGGIQYF. CDR3 nucleotides: TGTGCCAGCAGCCCAGGGCCCGGGACGGGGGGCATTCAGTACTTC.

The J gene is TRBJ2-1, the V gene TRBV2, with D unclear. CDR1 is SNHLY and CDR2 is FYNNEI in the germline V gene. Trimming took off 6 bases at V and 13 bases at J, with 13 bases between the two ends. The CDR3 has 11 residues. The CDR3 DNA follows: TGTGCCAGCAGCAGGCAAGAGACCCAGTTCTTC. This gives the protein CASSRQETQFF. The whole variable domain, remainder taken from reference TRBV2 and TRBJ2-1, is EPEVTQTPSHQVTQMGQEVILRCVPISNHLYFYWYRQILGQKVEFLVSFYNNEISEKSEIFDDQFSVERPDGSNFTLKIRSTKLEDSAMYFCASSRQETQFFGPGTRLTVL.

V usage is TRBV11-2 and J usage is TRBJ2-2; tentative D call: TRBD1 (6 bases). The CDR3 sequence is 17 residues long. The V gene's germline CDR1 is SGHAT and CDR2 FQNNGV. V lost 5 bases, J lost 3 bases, and 19 bases lay in between. The CDR3 sequence: CASSNPAWGRDTGELFF. CDR3 coding DNA: TGTGCCAGCAGCAATCCCGCCTGGGGGCGAGACACCGGGGAGCTGTTTTTT.

This clone was seen more than once but under ten times. The V gene is TRBV29-1, the J gene TRBJ2-5; D is unclear. The CDR3 extends over 12 amino acids. CDR1 SQVTM and CDR2 ANQGSEA come from the germline V gene. The V gene lost 6 bases and the J gene lost 7 bases, with 15 bases spanning the gap. The CDR3 nucleotides read TGCAGCGTAAAGGATGGGGAAGGGACCCAGTACTTC. It translates to CSVKDGEGTQYF.

The CDR3 coding sequence is TGTGCCAGCAGTTACTCGATCGGCGGGAGACGCGAGACCCAGTACTTC. Translated, it gives CASSYSIGGRRETQYF. The chain has TRBV6-5 and TRBJ2-5; TRBD2 matches 7 bases. Germline V gene lookup returns CDR1 MNHEY and CDR2 SVGAGI. The CDR3 consists of 16 residues. V was pared by 0 bases and J by 5 bases, with 9 bases of the junction left unmatched.

This clone was detected a few times. This chain joins TRBV7-9 and TRBJ2-6; D is uncertain. Germline-derived CDR1 and CDR2 are SEHNR and FQNEAQ (reference sequence). This CDR3 contains 12 residues. V dropped 8 bases and J dropped 15 bases, with 17 bases sitting between them. CDR3 sequence: CASPNNLFSLTF. CDR3 coding DNA: TGTGCCAGCCCCAACAACCTGTTCTCCCTGACTTTC.

V and J are TRBV5-5 and TRBJ1-5; the match to TRBD1 covers 8 bases. Germline V gene sequence: CDR1 SGHKS, CDR2 YYEKEE (reference sequence). This CDR3 contains 15 residues. Losses at the gene ends were 4 bases for V and 6 bases for J; bases not matched to a gene: 9. The DNA for the CDR3 is TGTGCCAGCAGCGCAGGACAGGGCGCCGGTCAGCCCCAGCATTTT. Translation: CASSAGQGAGQPQHF.

The V and J genes are TRBV29-1 and TRBJ2-2; 10 bases are a match to TRBD2. CDR1 and CDR2 from the germline V gene are SQVTM and ANQGSEA. The V segment lost 2 bases and the J segment 5 bases; nucleotides outside the gene matches: 14. The CDR3 totals 18 residues. The CDR3 nucleotides read TGCAGCGTTGAAAAATTCACCCGGCGGACTAGCGGAACCGGGGAGCTGTTTTTT. It yields the protein CSVEKFTRRTSGTGELFF.

This clone was observed a handful of times. The chain employs TRBV5-1 and TRBJ1-1; 10 nucleotides align to TRBD1. Per the germline V gene, CDR1 is SGHRS and CDR2 is YFSETQ. V dropped 4 bases and J dropped 0; count of bases not matched to a gene: 9. The CDR3 has 17 residues. The CDR3 DNA follows: TGCGCCAGCAGCCCCCGGGACAGGGGATTGATGAACACTGAAGCTTTCTTT. Translating it yields CASSPRDRGLMNTEAFF.

V and J are TRBV27 and TRBJ1-5, with a weak D call TRBD1 (5 bases). There are 14 residues in the CDR3. The ends were cut back, 4 bases at V and 6 bases at J, with 13 bases in the middle. CDR1 is MNHEY, CDR2 SMNVEV, per germline (reference sequence). CDR3 DNA: TGTGCCAGCAGTTCGGACAATTGGGGTCAGCCCCAGCATTTT. Translating it yields CASSSDNWGQPQHF.